The TCR beta chain described here comes from a study of cytomegalovirus exposure and HLA in healthy donors. Vbeta (60) and Jbeta (13) primers were used in the PCR. Profiling relied on immunoSEQ multiplex PCR, and the TCRdb table lists in-frame clones only, not all of them. The sample totals 90,000 to 120,000 clones; its top ten clones hold 0.59%. Sequencing was carried out using PBMCs. This clonotype originated in a man in his forties or fifties in good health and CMV-seronegative.

The CDR3 DNA sequence: TGTGCCAGCACCGTTCCGACAGACGGAAACCAAGAGACCCAGTACTTC. Its protein is CASTVPTDGNQETQYF. The chain has TRBV28 and TRBJ2-5; the D gene is possibly TRBD1 (5 bases). Germline V lookup: CDR1 MDHEN, CDR2 SYDVKM. The CDR3 covers 16 residues. V shed 7 bases and J shed 0 bases, with 18 bases lying between them.